This TCR beta chain was identified in a study of blood T cell repertoires in COVID-19. Overall study: Collection of acute and convalescent COVID-19 samples took place in the United States, Italy and Spain. In each case, the material was cDNA or gDNA derived from T cells, B-cell-depleted T cells, or PBMCs.

Patients at the Seattle site were enrolled during active infection and followed longitudinally. As processed by the authors: Estimation of nucleated cell counts relied on the amplification of reference gene primers. Profiled with immunoSEQ multiplex PCR; TCRdb holds only in-frame clones, not every one. D and trimming were read from the DNA, whereas the V and J calls and clone size are those reported in that table. The data contain some 71,000 clones, less than 85% of them singletons. V trimming: 4 bases; J trimming: 3 bases; junction bases outside the gene matches: 2. The CDR3 contains 15 residues. Germline CDR1 and CDR2: SEHNR and FQNEAQ (reference sequence).

The chain uses TRBV7-9 and TRBJ2-2; 10 bases are shared with TRBD1. The material sequenced was peripheral blood. This clonotype was obtained from a man in his forties or fifties with COVID-19, enrolled during active disease. In nucleotides, the CDR3 is TGTGCCAGCAGCTCCGGGACAGGGGACACCGGGGAGCTGTTTTTT. It is translated as CASSSGTGDTGELFF.